Below are 2 T cell receptor beta chains sequenced from a single sample in a study of blood T cell repertoires in COVID-19. The data were produced by immunoSEQ multiplex PCR, yet TCRdb's version contains in-frame clones alone and is incomplete. Among around 97,000 clones, roughly four fifths were seen once, and the ten largest hold under 11%. Sequencing was carried out using peripheral blood. Receptor source: a man between 65 and 85 years old with acute or convalescent COVID-19.

This clone was seen once. The chain links TRBV5-4 to TRBJ2-6; no definite D call. Germline CDR1 and CDR2: SGHNT and YYREEE (reference sequence). The CDR3 runs 15 residues. V shed 7 bases and J shed 2 bases, with 13 bases lying between them. CDR3 DNA: TGTGCCAGCGGAACAGCAAGCCCTGGGGCCAACGTCCTGACTTTC. Protein product: CASGTASPGANVLTF. The variable domain in full, with the rest retrieved from reference TRBV5-4 and TRBJ2-6, is ETGVTQSPTHLIKTRGQQVTLRCSSQSGHNTVSWYQQALGQGPQFIFQYYREEENGRGNFPPRFSGLQFPNYSSELNVNALELDDSALYLCASGTASPGANVLTFGAGSRLTVL.

This clone was detected a few times. The rearrangement links TRBV7-6 to TRBJ2-2, with D possibly TRBD2 on 6 matching bases. CDR3 length equals 16 residues. V was shortened by 5 bases and J by 4 bases, with 17 bases between the two germline ends. Germline assignment: CDR1 SGHVS and CDR2 FNYEAQ. The CDR3 bases are TGTGCCAGCAGCCCGCAGGAGGCGGGAAGCACCGGGGAGCTGTTTTTT. This gives the protein CASSPQEAGSTGELFF. The full variable domain, with the rest looked up from reference TRBV7-6 and TRBJ2-2, is GAGVSQSPRYKVTKRGQDVALRCDPISGHVSLYWYRQALGQGPEFLTYFNYEAQQDKSGLPNDRFSAERPEGSISTLTIQRTEQRDSAMYRCASSPQEAGSTGELFFGEGSRLTVL.